Listed below are T cell receptor beta chains from one sample, sequenced in a study of response to subunit inactivated influenza vaccine. Each CDR3 protein is one row after TCRdb ran MiXCR on the RT-PCR reads. The profile shows around 580,000 distinct CDR3 sequences, over 9.5% of them singletons. Sequencing used PBMCs from blood, obtained on the day of vaccination. The source of these receptors is a middle-aged man who received an inactivated influenza vaccine. CDR3s leave out the opening cysteine and the closing phenylalanine or tryptophan. Where a row states a size, it is once, few, many or the class of an expanded clone; other rows omit it.

v_gene	j_gene	abundance	CDR3aa
TRBV6-5	TRBJ2-1	.	ASSYSMGIVF
TRBV25-1	TRBJ2-3	.	ASSVFKFSSTDTQY
TRBV2	TRBJ2-7	.	ASSVFPGRAYEQY
TRBV5-5	TRBJ1-2	few	ASSWGTGRYGYT
TRBV30	TRBJ1-4	few	AWSVRGPLEKLF
TRBV6-2/TRBV6-3	TRBJ2-5	.	ASSYRMRKETQY
TRBV20-1	TRBJ2-5	few	SARSPGLAGGETQY
TRBV18	TRBJ2-3	many	ASSPNTDTQY
TRBV3-1	TRBJ2-1	many	ASRAENSYNEQF
TRBV9	TRBJ2-2	.	ASSVAGHNTGELF
TRBV11-2	TRBJ1-3	few	ASSSHTGTGRYGNTIY
TRBV7-2	TRBJ2-3	.	ASSLTWDRTTDTQY
TRBV6-5	TRBJ1-2	few	ASSYRGQGTYGYT
TRBV4-3	TRBJ2-2	.	ASSQGSHHTGELF
TRBV5-1	TRBJ2-4	many	ASSLRTGEQNIQY
TRBV5-1	TRBJ2-1	.	ASSSQLAGGTNEQF
TRBV28	TRBJ2-3	few	ASSSYTPTSFGPDTQY
TRBV4-1	TRBJ2-7	many	ASSQEGGTTSYEQY
TRBV7-2	TRBJ2-2	few	ASSSTAKNTGELF
TRBV20-1	TRBJ2-1	.	SARGLRTDEQF
TRBV27	TRBJ2-7	.	ASRRVLDGEQY
TRBV10-3	TRBJ1-1	few	AISESTRTTEAF
TRBV29-1	TRBJ2-1	few	SVRLAGYNNEQF
TRBV3-1	TRBJ2-7	few	ASSQVGPYEQY
TRBV5-6	TRBJ1-6	.	ASSLARQADSPLH
TRBV7-2	TRBJ2-7	.	ASSSTGGDMYEQY
TRBV7-9	TRBJ2-3	many	ASSSDRGTDTQY
TRBV12-3/TRBV12-4	TRBJ2-3	few	ASRGLAGGADTQY
TRBV6-1	TRBJ2-2	few	ASTGGGLRTGELF
TRBV10-3	TRBJ2-3	few	AIRRLAGSTDTQY
TRBV7-9	TRBJ2-5	few	ASSLLAGDLETQY
TRBV6-5	TRBJ2-2	.	ASSYSKVDTGELF
TRBV7-9	TRBJ1-1	many	ASSLNEGGIAEAF
TRBV14	TRBJ2-7	.	ASSEVGRNVYEQY
TRBV12-3/TRBV12-4	TRBJ2-1	.	ASSFSVREQF
TRBV20-1	TRBJ2-1	.	SARAGSAAYNEQF
TRBV7-2	TRBJ2-7	few	ASSSPRGVSYEQY
TRBV6-2/TRBV6-3	TRBJ2-2	many	ASSYLTGPGELF
TRBV6-2/TRBV6-3	TRBJ1-5	few	ASRPGQNSNQPQH
TRBV7-8	TRBJ2-5	many	ASSSGQGLRETQY
TRBV20-1	TRBJ2-6	.	SARVGGSGANVLT
TRBV5-1	TRBJ2-2	few	ASSPAGTSATGELF
TRBV12-3/TRBV12-4	TRBJ2-1	many	ASRTGGIWDEQF
TRBV5-3	TRBJ2-3	.	ARSLTRQY
TRBV6-2/TRBV6-3	TRBJ2-7	few	ASSYGNSYEQY
TRBV20-1	TRBJ1-5	few	SARDPAGGQPQH